What follows are 15 T cell receptor beta chains derived from one specimen sequenced in a study of blood T cell repertoires in COVID-19. The table came from immunoSEQ multiplex PCR; TCRdb's copy has only in-frame clones and leaves some out. Of about 210,000 clones listed, 83% are singletons. The sample taken for sequencing was peripheral blood. These receptors were taken from a woman aged 40 to 49 with active or convalescent COVID-19.

J is TRBJ1-2 and V is TRBV5-4; D ambiguous. Germline V gene data show CDR1 as SGHNT and CDR2 as YYREEE (reference sequence). There are 14 residues in the CDR3. Trimming removed 0 bases from V and 2 bases from J, with 8 bases in between. The CDR3 sequence: CASSLDWENYGYTF. The CDR3 nucleotides are TGTGCCAGCAGCTTGGATTGGGAGAACTATGGCTACACCTTC.

V gene TRBV24-1 combines with J gene TRBJ2-1, with no clear D. The CDR3 length is 16 residues. V lost 4 bases and J lost 3, with 15 bases in between. The germline CDR1 and CDR2 sequences are KGHDR and SFDVKD. CDR3 in DNA: TGTGCCACCAGTGACAGTGACCCTTACTACTACAATGAGCAGTTCTTC. It specifies CATSDSDPYYYNEQFF.

The rearrangement joins TRBV5-4 to TRBJ2-1; TRBD2 aligns across 8 bases. Germline lookup yields CDR1 SGHNT and CDR2 YYREEE (reference sequence). The CDR3 totals 16 residues. The ends lost 0 bases at V and 0 bases at J; junction bases unmatched: 2. The CDR3 DNA reads TGTGCCAGCAGCTTGGCCGGGGGGGCCTCCTACAATGAGCAGTTCTTC. Translating it yields CASSLAGGASYNEQFF.

The V call is TRBV30, the J call TRBJ1-1; D gene uncertain. V gave up 2 bases and J gave up 6 bases, with 7 bases separating them. This CDR3 has 11 residues. Germline CDR1 GTSNPN, CDR2 SVGIG (reference sequence). CDR3 protein: CAWSNRAEAFF. As DNA, the CDR3 is TGTGCCTGGAGTAACCGAGCTGAAGCTTTCTTT.

The chain is built from TRBV5-1 and TRBJ1-2; D uncertain. Per the germline V gene, CDR1 is SGHRS and CDR2 is YFSETQ. V dropped 0 bases and J dropped 0 bases, with 12 bases sitting between them. The CDR3 totals 16 residues. The CDR3 nucleotides are TGCGCCAGCAGCTTGGGTTCCAGGCAGACTAACTATGGCTACACCTTC. Its protein is CASSLGSRQTNYGYTF. The variable domain in full, with the rest retrieved from reference TRBV5-1 and TRBJ1-2, is KAGVTQTPRYLIKTRGQQVTLSCSPISGHRSVSWYQQTPGQGLQFLFEYFSETQRNKGNFPGRFSGRQFSNSRSEMNVSTLELGDSALYLCASSLGSRQTNYGYTFGSGTRLTVV.

In this sample, this clone turned up a few times. Since the CDR3 does not end with the conserved phenylalanine or tryptophan, this likely comes from a read error. Because the CDR3's place on the DNA is in doubt, the DNA is left out and the CDR3 is given as listed by TCRdb. The V and J genes are TRBV5-3 and TRBJ2-7; the DNA was not used to check the table's D call, TRBD2. TRBV5-3 is an ORF, and what it does is uncertain. The length of the CDR3 is 11 amino acids, counting both ends. CDR3: CARSSLGSPRD.

This chain joins TRBV7-6 and TRBJ2-1; TRBD1 matches at 12 bases. The CDR3 runs 20 residues. CDR1 SGHVS and CDR2 FNYEAQ come from the germline V gene. V was pared by 0 bases and J by 7 bases, with 16 bases of the junction left unmatched. CDR3 DNA: TGTGCCAGCAGCTTAGCCCTTGGGGACAGGGGGCGCAGGGGGAATAATGAGCAGTTCTTC. Translation: CASSLALGDRGRRGNNEQFF.

The chain is built from TRBV5-4 and TRBJ1-6; 9 nucleotides align to TRBD1. Per germline, CDR1 SGHNT and CDR2 YYREEE (reference sequence). The junction had 6 bases not matched to a gene; V was cut back by 0 bases and J by 8 bases. This CDR3 spans 16 amino acids. The CDR3 DNA reads TGTGCCAGCAGCTTGGGAGGGACAGGGTACTATTCACCCCTCCACTTT. It codes for CASSLGGTGYYSPLHF.

The chain has TRBV2 and TRBJ2-3; 11 bases align to TRBD2. Germline-derived CDR1 and CDR2 are SNHLY and FYNNEI. With V trimmed by 7 bases and J by 2 bases, 5 bases remained unmatched. The CDR3 has 15 amino acids. The CDR3 bases are TGTGCCAGCATCCTACTAGCGGGAGTCACAGATACGCAGTATTTT. It encodes CASILLAGVTDTQYF.

The chain recombines TRBV4-3 with TRBJ2-3; TRBD2 agrees at 11 bases. Germline V gene lookup returns CDR1 LGHNA and CDR2 YSLEER. The CDR3 contains 14 residues. V was pared by 4 bases and J by 6 bases, with 3 bases of the junction left unmatched. The CDR3 DNA reads as TGCGCCAGCAGCCCCGGGACTAGCGGCGATACGCAGTATTTT. Translation: CASSPGTSGDTQYF.

This rearrangement joins TRBV5-1 to TRBJ1-2, with 9 nucleotides matching TRBD1. The length of the CDR3 is 14 residues. Trimming at V came to 2 bases and at J to 8 bases, leaving 7 bases not matched to a gene. From germline, CDR1 is SGHRS and CDR2 YFSETQ. This CDR3 reads CASSFEQGARGYTF. DNA for the CDR3: TGCGCCAGCAGCTTCGAACAGGGGGCGCGGGGCTACACCTTC. The full variable domain, completed using reference TRBV5-1 and TRBJ1-2, is KAGVTQTPRYLIKTRGQQVTLSCSPISGHRSVSWYQQTPGQGLQFLFEYFSETQRNKGNFPGRFSGRQFSNSRSEMNVSTLELGDSALYLCASSFEQGARGYTFGSGTRLTVV.

The rearrangement links TRBV5-1 to TRBJ2-2, with 10 bases that match TRBD2. The germline gives CDR1 SGHRS, CDR2 YFSETQ. V lost 0 bases and J lost 4; bases outside the gene matches: 6. CDR3 length equals 17 residues. In DNA, the CDR3 is TGCGCCAGCAGCTTGGAAGGGACTAGCGATGCCACCGGGGAGCTGTTTTTT. Its protein is CASSLEGTSDATGELFF.

This clone was detected only once. This chain uses TRBV28 with TRBJ1-5, with D possibly matching TRBD1 (6 bases). The V gene's germline CDR1 is MDHEN and CDR2 SYDVKM. V was shortened by 5 bases and J by 0 bases, with 23 bases between the two germline ends. The CDR3 has 19 amino acids. The CDR3 protein is CASSLSPQQGSNSNQPQHF. The DNA of the CDR3 is TGTGCCAGCAGTCTTTCCCCTCAACAGGGATCCAATAGCAATCAGCCCCAGCATTTT.

V is TRBV10-2 and J is TRBJ2-7; 13 nucleotides match TRBD2. The J segment lost 2 bases and the V segment lost 6 bases, leaving 4 bases of the junction unmatched. CDR1 is WSHSY, CDR2 SAAADI, per germline. The CDR3 extends over 15 amino acids. CDR3 sequence (DNA): TGCGCCAGCAGCGTCGGGACTAGCGGGACCTACGAGCAGTACTTC. It encodes CASSVGTSGTYEQYF.

The chain employs TRBV30 and TRBJ1-2, with 8 bases lining up with TRBD1. Germline trimming cut 3 bases from V and 8 bases from J; bases unmatched to any gene: 8. There are 13 residues in the CDR3. Germline V CDR1 and CDR2: GTSNPN, SVGIG (reference sequence). The CDR3 region has the DNA TGTGCCTGGAGCACGGACAGGGCGGGGGGCTACACCTTC. This codes for CAWSTDRAGGYTF.